This record concerns one TCR beta chain sequence. Its antigen remains undetermined. Within one base of it there is no much larger clone, and no base qualities were kept. The data were obtained in a study of blood T cell repertoires in COVID-19 (dated by TCRdb to 2020 to 2021). Background for the entire study: Samples covering the acute and convalescent phases of COVID-19 were provided by collaborators in the United States, Italy and Spain. The material from the prospective study consisted of cDNA or gDNA derived from T cells, B-cell-depleted T cells, or PBMCs. Deeply sampled blood TCRbeta repertoires from subjects exposed to, actively infected with, or recovered from COVID-19 were included in the dataset. Where HLA class I and class II types were available, the types were taken from metadata supplied by the sample provider, not from assay-based typing. Sample metadata almost always included a de-identified subject ID, COVID-19 status, age in years and sex. The repertoires were released in a freely available public database intended as a resource for research on the immune response to SARS-CoV-2. The samples were drawn from the first 160 participants of the ongoing ImmuneRACE study and from about 1,200 subjects provided by 6 global collaborators. What the authors observed across the whole study: Clinical and demographic metadata were provided uncurated, with the amount varying by source and participant.

TCRbeta CDR3 regions were amplified from genomic DNA using the immunoSEQ Assay, a bias-controlled multiplex PCR. In the original analysis: The number of nucleated cells in each sample was estimated from the amplification of reference gene primers within the assay. Sequence reads were collapsed and filtered to measure the absolute abundance of every unique TCRbeta CDR3 rearrangement. For each sample, productive Simpson clonality was calculated by taking the square root of Simpson's diversity index across productive rearrangements. The table was pulled from immuneACCESS by TCRdb, which kept in-frame rearrangements only. Such tables lose some clones; where checked, under half of the loss comes from unresolved V genes, and the rest has no known cause. V and J calls and clone size are as listed in that table; D and trimming were resolved from the DNA. Within this sample are 200,000 to 250,000 clones, with 84% of them counted one time only. The biggest ten clones account for around 2% of the sample.

Participants in the prospective study were enrolled through a virtual design, were aged roughly 18 to 100 years, and lived in 24 United States geographic areas. In the prospective study, participants were assigned to cohorts based on the clinical history participants reported in a screening survey and a study questionnaire. Recovered participants in ImmuneRACE Cohort 3 were defined as having two consecutive negative NP/OP PCR tests, clearance from a healthcare professional, or resolution of symptoms. Mobile phlebotomists in the prospective study collected whole blood, serum and a nasopharyngeal or oropharyngeal swab from every participant. Prospective study participants could optionally give additional blood draws and questionnaires over a roughly two-month period. Prospective study blood samples were shipped either frozen or at room temperature before DNA extraction. The TCR sequence derives from a man aged 60 to 69 who had recovered from COVID-19. The sequencing input was PBMCs or T cells enriched from blood (not recorded which).

The CDR3: CSVAGHSGERYGYTF. The sequenced DNA is TGCAGCGTTGCAGGACATTCCGGCGAGCGTTACGGCTACACCTTC. The chain is made from TRBV29-1 and TRBJ1-2; D gene: possibly TRBD1, on 5 matching bases. From the cysteine up to the phenylalanine, the CDR3 has a length of 15 residues. Only the CDR3 DNA is retained, 45 bases long and in frame from the first base. The germline V gene specifies SQVTM as CDR1 and ANQGSEA as CDR2. V is cut by 4 bases and J by 8 bases, and the space between the germline ends is 23 bases.